The 21 T cell receptor beta chains below all came from one sample that was sequenced in a study of blood T cells in healthy people across ages (dated by TCRdb to the mid-2010s). Library method: 5' RACE. Sequencing took place on an Illumina HiSeq 2500. A second roughly 6 to 11 cycle PCR used a sample-barcoded 5' primer and a J-beta primer mix. TCRdb reprocessing: public reads trimmed at Q25 with fastp, clones called with MiXCR, in-frame beta chains kept. Rows merge per CDR3 protein into single entries with the most common DNA and genes. The sample table lists hundreds of thousands of distinct CDR3 sequences, more than 25% of them with a count of one. 17% of the sample is taken by the ten largest. Sequencing used blood. The origin of the receptors is an elderly woman in good health.

The chain couples TRBV30 to TRBJ1-4; no clear D gene. CDR3 length: 14 residues. With 0 bases removed from V and 4 bases from J, the gap between germline ends came to 9 bases. Per the germline V gene, CDR1 is GTSNPN and CDR2 is SVGIG (reference sequence). Here the CDR3 DNA reads TGTGCCTGGAGTGTCTGGCAGTGTAATGAAAAACTGTTTTTT. Amino acid sequence: CAWSVWQCNEKLFF.

There are many counts of this clonotype. V gene TRBV12-3 or TRBV12-4 combines with J gene TRBJ2-5, with no clear D. Trimming removed 6 bases from V and 5 bases from J, with 10 bases in between. CDR3 length: 12 residues. The CDR3 spells CASSIGVETQYF. CDR3 coding DNA: TGTGCCAGCAGCATCGGAGTGGAGACCCAGTACTTC.

This clonotype came up many times. This rearrangement joins TRBV5-1 to TRBJ1-6; no firm D call. Germline V CDR1 and CDR2: SGHRS, YFSETQ. This CDR3 comprises 14 residues. V shed 8 bases and J shed 7 bases, with 16 bases lying between them. The CDR3 DNA reads as TGCGCCAGTTCACCGGGAAACAACAATTCACCCCTCCACTTT. Its protein product is CASSPGNNNSPLHF.

A few counts support this clonotype. The CDR3 sequence: CASSLVAGAGGPGDIQYF. The CDR3 region has the DNA TGTGCCAGCAGCTTAGTGGCTGGAGCGGGGGGGCCGGGGGACATTCAGTACTTC. This chain connects TRBV11-2 to TRBJ2-4; 10 bases agree with TRBD2. Germline V gene sequence: CDR1 SGHAT, CDR2 FQNNGV. V shed 1 base and J 8 bases; nucleotides not matched to a gene: 14. The CDR3 extends over 18 amino acids.

On this clonotype itself: Since a much larger clone is just one base distant, this may be a read error. The V and J genes are TRBV7-9 and TRBJ2-1; 10 bases align to TRBD1. Germline V gene lookup returns CDR1 SEHNR and CDR2 FQNEAQ (reference sequence). The CDR3 covers 16 residues. In DNA form, the CDR3 reads TGTGCCAGCAGCTTAGCGCGAAGACAGGGGGCCAATGAGCTGTTCTTC. This encodes CASSLARRQGANELFF.

The CDR3 DNA is TGCGCCAGCAGCTTATCGCCAGGGCACTCCTACAATGAGCAGTTCTTC. Its translation is CASSLSPGHSYNEQFF. V is TRBV4-1 and J is TRBJ2-1, with D perhaps matching TRBD1 (5 bases). CDR3 size: 16 residues. Germline V lookup: CDR1 MGHRA, CDR2 YSYEKL. Deletions cut 5 bases from V and 0 bases from J, with 14 bases between.

The CDR3 region has the DNA TGCAGTTCCCTGGGGACACACACCGGGGAGCTGTTTTTT. Its protein is CSSLGTHTGELFF. The V gene is TRBV29-1, the J gene TRBJ2-2, with D possibly TRBD1 on 6 matching bases. The CDR3 loop spans 13 amino acids. Germline V gene data show CDR1 as SQVTM and CDR2 as ANQGSEA.

This clonotype came up many times. V usage is TRBV6-2 or TRBV6-3 and J usage is TRBJ2-3; the match to TRBD2 covers 12 bases. The germline V gene encodes CDR1 MNHEY and CDR2 SVGEGT. The ends lost 5 bases at V and 10 bases at J; junction bases unmatched: 7. The CDR3 contains 14 residues. The chain's CDR3 is CASSRLAGGRPQYF. The CDR3, as DNA: TGTGCCAGCAGTCGTCTAGCGGGGGGGCGTCCGCAGTATTTT.

This clonotype was seen just once. The V call is TRBV25-1, the J call TRBJ2-7; D gene unclear. Germline V gene sequence: CDR1 MGHDK, CDR2 SYGVNS. The CDR3 loop spans 15 amino acids. The V end was cut by 4 bases, the J end by 2 bases, with 15 bases between. The CDR3 here is CASSASGGLPYEQYF. The DNA for the CDR3 is TGTGCCAGCAGTGCCTCGGGTGGCCTCCCCTACGAGCAGTACTTC.

The CDR3 is CAWSLRGATNEKLFF. The DNA for the CDR3 is TGTGCCTGGAGTTTGCGGGGGGCAACTAATGAAAAACTGTTTTTT. The V and J genes are TRBV30 and TRBJ1-4, with a possible D match to TRBD1 (5 bases). The germline V and J ends were trimmed by 2 bases and 0 bases, with 10 bases remaining between them. Germline assignment: CDR1 GTSNPN and CDR2 SVGIG (reference sequence). The CDR3 sequence is 15 residues long.

This clonotype has only a few counts. This chain connects TRBV28 to TRBJ1-2; D call uncertain. Germline V lookup: CDR1 MDHEN, CDR2 SYDVKM. With 3 bases removed from V and 4 bases from J, the gap between germline ends came to 12 bases. This CDR3 is 14 amino acids long. DNA for the CDR3: TGTGCCAGCAGTTTCAGTGGGCAAATCTATGGCTACACCTTC. Translated, it gives CASSFSGQIYGYTF.

Comments on this clonotype: This may be a read error, as it is one base from a much larger clone. V usage is TRBV6-2 or TRBV6-3 and J usage is TRBJ2-1; 9 nucleotides align to TRBD2. This CDR3 spans 15 amino acids. The germline V gene has CDR1 MNHEY and CDR2 SVGEGT. The CDR3 DNA reads as TGTGCCAGCAGTTCTAGCGGGGCTGGCTACAATAAGCAGTTCTTC. Translation: CASSSSGAGYNKQFF.

The rearrangement links TRBV29-1 to TRBJ2-7; D unclear. The germline CDR1 and CDR2 sequences are SQVTM and ANQGSEA. V gave up 0 bases and J gave up 10 bases, with 22 bases separating them. The CDR3 covers 15 residues. The CDR3 DNA reads TGCAGCGTTGAAGAGAGTCCTGGTCCCCGTGGTATTCAGTACTTC. This sequence encodes CSVEESPGPRGIQYF.

Notes on this clonotype: At one boundary the junction diverges from the germline segment, which might be a read error. J is TRBJ2-3 and V is TRBV9; 9 bases map to TRBD2. This CDR3 region has 14 residues. Germline CDR1 and CDR2: SGDLS and YYNGEE. The CDR3 is CAGSAGGSTDTQYF. Here the CDR3 DNA reads TGTGCCGGCAGCGCGGGGGGGAGCACAGATACGCAGTATTTT.

The sample holds many counts of this clonotype. This chain joins TRBV7-2 and TRBJ1-2; 7 bases map to TRBD1. V lost 5 bases and J lost 7; bases outside the gene matches: 7. Germline CDR1 is SGHTA and CDR2 is FQGNSA. CDR3 length equals 13 residues. This chain's CDR3 is CASSQGGKGGYTF. Here the CDR3 DNA reads TGTGCCAGCAGCCAGGGGGGCAAGGGTGGCTACACCTTC.

This clonotype was seen repeatedly, ten times or more. The rearrangement joins TRBV29-1 to TRBJ2-7; 7 bases line up with TRBD1. Trimming took 6 bases from V and 1 from J; bases not matched to a gene: 3. This CDR3 spans 12 amino acids. The germline CDR1 and CDR2 sequences are SQVTM and ANQGSEA. Here the CDR3 reads CSVMTGSYEQYF. The CDR3 region has the DNA TGCAGCGTGATGACAGGGTCCTACGAGCAGTACTTC.

This clonotype turned up a few times. The chain joins TRBV9 to TRBJ2-6; tentatively, D is TRBD2 (5 bases). Trimming pared 0 bases from V and 2 bases from J, leaving 18 bases between. The germline gives CDR1 SGDLS, CDR2 YYNGEE. The CDR3 is made up of 19 amino acids. CDR3 loop: CASSVDHTRPRAGANVLTF. The CDR3 DNA sequence: TGTGCCAGCAGCGTAGATCACACACGACCGAGGGCTGGGGCCAACGTCCTGACTTTC.

The genes are TRBV30 and TRBJ1-6; D might be TRBD1 (6 bases). Germline values: CDR1 GTSNPN, CDR2 SVGIG (reference sequence). The CDR3 runs 15 residues. V gave up 0 bases and J gave up 7 bases, with 13 bases separating them. CDR3 residues: CAWSVPPGVNSPLHF. The CDR3 DNA reads as TGTGCCTGGAGTGTACCGCCAGGGGTGAATTCACCCCTCCACTTT. The variable domain in full, completed from reference TRBV30 and TRBJ1-6, reads SQTIHQWPATLVQPVGSPLSLECTVEGTSNPNLYWYRQAAGRGLQLLFYSVGIGQISSEVPQNLSASRPQDRQFILSSKKLLLSDSGFYLCAWSVPPGVNSPLHFGNGTRLTVT.

In the case of this clonotype: At one of its ends the junction is not consistent with the germline gene, which may arise from a read error. This rearrangement joins TRBV18 to TRBJ2-1, with D hard to call. The CDR3 covers 14 residues. Germline loops: CDR1 KGHSH, CDR2 LQKENI. The CDR3 region is CASSPSQSYNERFF. The CDR3 DNA follows: TGTGCCAGCTCACCTTCACAGAGTTACAATGAGCGGTTCTTC. Based on the CDR3 plus reference TRBV18 and TRBJ2-1, the full variable domain is NAGVMQNPRHLVRRRGQEARLRCSPMKGHSHVYWYRQLPEEGLKFMVYLQKENIIDESGMPKERFSAEFPKEGPSILRIQQVVRGDSAAYFCASSPSQSYNERFFGPGTRLTVL.

This clonotype has more than one count but fewer than ten. This chain joins TRBV20-1 and TRBJ1-4, with no clear D. This CDR3 region has 11 residues. Germline V gene data show CDR1 as DFQATT and CDR2 as SNEGSKA (reference sequence). The CDR3 DNA reads TGCAGGGGATTCCTTAATGAAAAACTGTTTTTT. It codes for CRGFLNEKLFF.

This clonotype was counted between two and nine times. An end of the junction does not agree with germline; a read error may underlie this. This chain links TRBV5-1 with TRBJ2-3; tentatively, D is TRBD2 (6 bases). Germline assignment: CDR1 SGHRS and CDR2 YFSETQ. This CDR3 is built from 16 residues. The DNA of the CDR3 is TGCGCCAGCACCCTGTCAGCAGCTACTAGCACAGATGCGCAGTATTTT. Translating gives CASTLSAATSTDAQYF.